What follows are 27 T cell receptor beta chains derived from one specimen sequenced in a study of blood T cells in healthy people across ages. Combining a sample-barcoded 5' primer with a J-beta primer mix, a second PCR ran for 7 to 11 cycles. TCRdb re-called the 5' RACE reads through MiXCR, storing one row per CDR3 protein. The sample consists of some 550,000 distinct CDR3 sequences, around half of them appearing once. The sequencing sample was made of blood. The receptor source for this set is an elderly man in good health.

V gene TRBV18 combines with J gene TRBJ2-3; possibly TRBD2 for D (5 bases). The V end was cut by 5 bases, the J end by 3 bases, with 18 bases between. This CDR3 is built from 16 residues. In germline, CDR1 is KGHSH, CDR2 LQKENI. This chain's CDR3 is CASSSAGAGVTDTQYF. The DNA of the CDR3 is TGTGCCAGCTCATCGGCAGGAGCCGGGGTGACAGATACGCAGTATTTT.

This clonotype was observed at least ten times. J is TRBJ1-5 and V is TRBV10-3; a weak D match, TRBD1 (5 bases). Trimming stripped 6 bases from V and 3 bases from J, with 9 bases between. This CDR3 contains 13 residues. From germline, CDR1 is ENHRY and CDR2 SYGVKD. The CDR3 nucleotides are TGTGCCATCAGGGACACAGTCAATCAGCCCCAGCATTTT. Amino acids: CAIRDTVNQPQHF.

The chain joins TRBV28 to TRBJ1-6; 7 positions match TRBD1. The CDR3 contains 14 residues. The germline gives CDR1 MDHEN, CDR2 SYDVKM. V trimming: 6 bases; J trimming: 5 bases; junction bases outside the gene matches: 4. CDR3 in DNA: TGTGCCAGCAGGGAGGACAGGAATAATTCACCCCTCCACTTT. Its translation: CASREDRNNSPLHF.

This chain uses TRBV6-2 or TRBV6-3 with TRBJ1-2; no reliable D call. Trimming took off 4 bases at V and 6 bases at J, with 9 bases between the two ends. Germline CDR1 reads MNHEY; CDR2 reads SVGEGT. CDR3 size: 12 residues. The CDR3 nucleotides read TGTGCCAGCAGTTCGGTCGCGCATGGCTACACCTTC. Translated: CASSSVAHGYTF.

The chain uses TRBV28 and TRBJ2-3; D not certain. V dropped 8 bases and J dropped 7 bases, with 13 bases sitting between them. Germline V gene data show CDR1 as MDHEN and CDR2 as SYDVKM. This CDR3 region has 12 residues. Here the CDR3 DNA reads TGTGCCAGCGGAGTGAGTAGTCATACGCAGTATTTT. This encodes CASGVSSHTQYF.

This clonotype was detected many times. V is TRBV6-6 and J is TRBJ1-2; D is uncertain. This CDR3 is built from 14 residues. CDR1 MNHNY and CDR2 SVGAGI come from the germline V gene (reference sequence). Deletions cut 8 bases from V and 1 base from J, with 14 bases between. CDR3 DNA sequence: TGTGCCAGCTTTGCAGTGGCAGATAACTATGGCTACACCTTC. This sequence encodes CASFAVADNYGYTF.

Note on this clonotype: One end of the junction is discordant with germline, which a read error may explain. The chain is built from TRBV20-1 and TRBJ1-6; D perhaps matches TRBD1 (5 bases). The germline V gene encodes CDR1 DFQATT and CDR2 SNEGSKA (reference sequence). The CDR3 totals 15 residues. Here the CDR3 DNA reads TGCGGTGCTAGAGCCATTCCGACAGATAATTCACCCCTCCACTTT. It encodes CGARAIPTDNSPLHF.

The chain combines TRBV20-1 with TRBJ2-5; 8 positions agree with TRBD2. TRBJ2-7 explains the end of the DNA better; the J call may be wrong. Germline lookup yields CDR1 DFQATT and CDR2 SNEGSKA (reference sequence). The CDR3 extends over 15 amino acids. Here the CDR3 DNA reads TGCAGTGCTAGCCCCCCAGTAGGGACTAGATCCGAGCAGTACTTC. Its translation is CSASPPVGTRSEQYF.

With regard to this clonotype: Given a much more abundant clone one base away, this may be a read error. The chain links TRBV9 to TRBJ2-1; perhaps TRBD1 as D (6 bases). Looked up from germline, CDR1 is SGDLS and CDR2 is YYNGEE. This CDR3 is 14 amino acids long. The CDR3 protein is CTSSARTARDEQFF. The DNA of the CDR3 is TGTACCAGCAGCGCTCGGACAGCTCGCGATGAGCAGTTCTTC. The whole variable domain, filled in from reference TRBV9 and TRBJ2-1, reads DSGVTQTPKHLITATGQRVTLRCSPRSGDLSVYWYQQSLDQGLQFLIQYYNGEERAKGNILERFSAQQFPDLHSELNLSSLELGDSALYFCTSSARTARDEQFFGPGTRLTVL.

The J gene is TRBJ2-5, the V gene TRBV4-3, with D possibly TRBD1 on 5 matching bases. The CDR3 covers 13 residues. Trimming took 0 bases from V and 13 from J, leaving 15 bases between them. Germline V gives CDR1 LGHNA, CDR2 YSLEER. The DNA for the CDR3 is TGCGCCAGCAGCCAAGAATTCTCGGCAGGGCTGTACTTC. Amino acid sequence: CASSQEFSAGLYF.

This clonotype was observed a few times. The CDR3 DNA reads TGTGCCAGCAGTTACTCCCCCCCTTCGAGCGGGGTCACAGATACGCAGTATTTT. Its protein product is CASSYSPPSSGVTDTQYF. The V call is TRBV6-5, the J call TRBJ2-3; the match to TRBD2 covers 7 bases. J gave up 2 bases and V 0 bases, and 11 bases lay outside the gene matches. Germline V gene data show CDR1 as MNHEY and CDR2 as SVGAGI. The CDR3 runs 18 residues.

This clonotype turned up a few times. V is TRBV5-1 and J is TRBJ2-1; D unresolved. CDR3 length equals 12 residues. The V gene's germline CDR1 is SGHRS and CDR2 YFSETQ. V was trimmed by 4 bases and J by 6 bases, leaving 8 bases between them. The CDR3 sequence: CASSPLFNEQFF. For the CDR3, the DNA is TGCGCCAGCAGCCCTCTGTTCAATGAGCAGTTCTTC.

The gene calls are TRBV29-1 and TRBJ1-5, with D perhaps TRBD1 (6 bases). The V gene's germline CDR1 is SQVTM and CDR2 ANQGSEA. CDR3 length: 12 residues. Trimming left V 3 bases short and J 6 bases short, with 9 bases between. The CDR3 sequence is CSVETGGQPQHF. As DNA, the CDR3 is TGCAGCGTTGAGACAGGAGGTCAGCCCCAGCATTTT.

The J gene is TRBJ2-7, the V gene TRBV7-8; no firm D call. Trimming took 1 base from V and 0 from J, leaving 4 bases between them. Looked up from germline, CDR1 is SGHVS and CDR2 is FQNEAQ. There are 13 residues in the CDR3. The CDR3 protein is CASSLVPSYEQYF. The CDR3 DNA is TGTGCCAGCAGCTTAGTCCCCTCCTACGAGCAGTACTTC.

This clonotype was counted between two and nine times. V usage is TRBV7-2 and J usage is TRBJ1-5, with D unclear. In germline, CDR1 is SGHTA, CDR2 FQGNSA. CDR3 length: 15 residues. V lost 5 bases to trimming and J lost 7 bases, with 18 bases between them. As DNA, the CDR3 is TGTGCCAGCAGCCTTATGGAGGGTTCGGGACAGCCCCAGCATTTT. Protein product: CASSLMEGSGQPQHF.

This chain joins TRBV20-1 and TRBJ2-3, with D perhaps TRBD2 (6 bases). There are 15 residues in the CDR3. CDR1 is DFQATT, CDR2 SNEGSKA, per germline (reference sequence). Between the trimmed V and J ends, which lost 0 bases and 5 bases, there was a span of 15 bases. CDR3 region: CSARDASGAGDTQYF. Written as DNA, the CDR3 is TGCAGTGCTAGAGATGCGTCGGGAGCGGGAGATACGCAGTATTTT.

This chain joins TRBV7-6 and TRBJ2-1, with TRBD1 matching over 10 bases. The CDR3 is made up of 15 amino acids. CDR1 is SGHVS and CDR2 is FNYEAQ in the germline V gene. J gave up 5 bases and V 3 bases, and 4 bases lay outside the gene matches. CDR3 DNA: TGTGCCAGCAGCTTTTTCGGGACAGGGGACAATGAGCAGTTCTTC. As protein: CASSFFGTGDNEQFF.

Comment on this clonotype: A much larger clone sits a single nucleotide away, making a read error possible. The CDR3 is CANSQGIGETQYF. CDR3 DNA sequence: TGCGCCAACAGCCAAGGGATAGGGGAGACCCAGTACTTC. The V and J genes are TRBV4-3 and TRBJ2-5; D call uncertain. The germline V gene has CDR1 LGHNA and CDR2 YSLEER. The CDR3 runs 13 residues.

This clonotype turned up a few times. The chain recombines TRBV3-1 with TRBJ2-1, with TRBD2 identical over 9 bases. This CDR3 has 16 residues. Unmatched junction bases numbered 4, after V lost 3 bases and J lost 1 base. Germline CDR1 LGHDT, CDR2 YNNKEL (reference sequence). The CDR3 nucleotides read TGTGCCAGCAGCCATGCAGCGGGGGGTTCCTACAATGAGCAGTTCTTC. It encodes CASSHAAGGSYNEQFF.

The CDR3: CASSQAIGEAFF. CDR3 DNA sequence: TGTGCCAGCAGCCAAGCTATAGGTGAAGCTTTCTTT. The genes are TRBV5-6 and TRBJ1-1; D gene uncertain. The CDR3 has 12 residues. Per the germline V gene, CDR1 is SGHDT and CDR2 is YYEEEE. Trimming pared 4 bases from V and 7 bases from J, leaving 11 bases between.

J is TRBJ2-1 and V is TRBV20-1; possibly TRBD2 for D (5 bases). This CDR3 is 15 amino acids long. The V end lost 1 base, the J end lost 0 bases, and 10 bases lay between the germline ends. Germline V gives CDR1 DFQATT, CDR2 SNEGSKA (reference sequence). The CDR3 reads CSARGVEDSYNEQFF. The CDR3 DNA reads TGCAGTGCTAGAGGGGTGGAGGACTCCTACAATGAGCAGTTCTTC.

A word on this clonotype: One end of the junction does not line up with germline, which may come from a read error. CDR3 protein: CASRQFRAQYF. CDR3 in DNA: TGTGCCAGCCGCCAATTCCGCGCGCAGTATTTT. The chain joins TRBV3-1 to TRBJ2-3, with D uncertain. Germline V lookup: CDR1 LGHDT, CDR2 YNNKEL (reference sequence). This CDR3 is built from 11 residues.

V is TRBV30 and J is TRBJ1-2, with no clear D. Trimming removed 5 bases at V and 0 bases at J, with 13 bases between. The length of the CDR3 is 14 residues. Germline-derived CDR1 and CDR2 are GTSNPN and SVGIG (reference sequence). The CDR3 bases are TGTGCCTGGGGTCACGGACGGGCTAACTATGGCTACACCTTC. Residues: CAWGHGRANYGYTF. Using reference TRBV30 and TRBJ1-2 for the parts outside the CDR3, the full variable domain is SQTIHQWPATLVQPVGSPLSLECTVEGTSNPNLYWYRQAAGRGLQLLFYSVGIGQISSEVPQNLSASRPQDRQFILSSKKLLLSDSGFYLCAWGHGRANYGYTFGSGTRLTVV.

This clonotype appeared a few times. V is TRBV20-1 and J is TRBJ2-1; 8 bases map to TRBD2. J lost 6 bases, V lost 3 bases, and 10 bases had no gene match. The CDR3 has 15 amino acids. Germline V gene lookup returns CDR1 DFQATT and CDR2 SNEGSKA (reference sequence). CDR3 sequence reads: CSARAPGTSANEQFF. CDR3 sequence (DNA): TGCAGTGCTAGGGCCCCCGGGACTAGTGCCAATGAGCAGTTCTTC.

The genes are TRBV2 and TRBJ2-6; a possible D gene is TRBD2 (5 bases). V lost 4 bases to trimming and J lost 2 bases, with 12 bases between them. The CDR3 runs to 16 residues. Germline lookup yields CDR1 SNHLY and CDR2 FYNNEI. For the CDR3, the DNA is TGTGCCAGCAGTGGAGGACTTAAGGCTGGGGCCAACGTCCTGACTTTC. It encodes CASSGGLKAGANVLTF.

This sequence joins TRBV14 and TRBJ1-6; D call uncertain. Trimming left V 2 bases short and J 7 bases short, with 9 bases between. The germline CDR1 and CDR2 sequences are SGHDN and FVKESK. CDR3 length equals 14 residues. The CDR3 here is CASSQPGLNSPLHF. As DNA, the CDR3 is TGTGCCAGCAGCCAACCGGGCCTAAATTCACCCCTCCACTTT.

The CDR3 protein is CSARPSGRTMTEQYF. In DNA form, the CDR3 reads TGCAGTGCTAGACCTAGCGGGAGAACAATGACAGAGCAGTACTTC. The gene calls are TRBV20-1 and TRBJ2-7; TRBD2 matches 10 bases. V lost 2 bases to trimming and J lost 7 bases; unmatched junction nucleotides: 11. Germline CDR1 DFQATT, CDR2 SNEGSKA (reference sequence). This CDR3 region has 15 residues.